The clone carrying this T cell receptor (beta chain) was counted a few times. What it binds is unknown. The entry originates in a study of beta chain features in type 1 diabetes. Whole-study findings and limits: Type 1 diabetes patients showed a moderate but significant shortening of TCRB CDR3s in all four CD4+ subsets.

The authors reverse transcribed all of the isolated RNA, so sequencing captured expressed TCRB transcripts. The method was immunoSEQ multiplex PCR; TCRdb's version includes in-frame clones alone and lacks a portion of them. In the table there are about 130,000 clones, 7.5% to 9.5% of which are singletons. V trimming: 5 bases; J trimming: 10 bases; junction bases outside the gene matches: 9. CDR1 and CDR2 (germline): SGHDN, FVKESK. CDR3 length: 15 residues. Sequencing used central memory CD4+ T cells from blood. The genes are TRBV14 and TRBJ1-6; 9 bases fit TRBD1. This TCR was sampled from a man aged 25 to 40 with type 1 diabetes. The CDR3 coding sequence is TGTGCCAGCAGCTCGCGACAGGGGGGACGCTCACCCCTCCACTTT. This gives the protein CASSSRQGGRSPLHF.